This T cell receptor (beta chain) stems from a study of cytomegalovirus exposure and HLA in healthy donors. Study-wide background: Earlier work reported about 110 million unique TCR beta sequences from about 170 million T cells. Study observations and caveats: Using a false discovery rate of 0.05, a later analysis showed that fewer than 20,000 TCR beta sequences were associated with HLA alleles.

PCR primers comprised 60 Vbeta and 13 Jbeta primers. Some clones are missing from TCRdb's copy, which holds only in-frame ones; the method was immunoSEQ multiplex PCR. This sample has some 150,000 clones, with about 82% found just once. From germline, CDR1 is SNHLY and CDR2 FYNNEI. This CDR3 is built from 15 residues. The V end was cut by 4 bases, the J end by 4 bases, with 16 bases between. Notes on this clone: Its cognate antigen is unknown.

This chain joins TRBV2 and TRBJ1-2; D may be TRBD1 (5 bases). The origin of this receptor is a male donor in good health and CMV-seronegative. Sequenced sample: PBMCs. This CDR3 is CASSVRVEGPYGYTF. CDR3 sequence (DNA): TGTGCCAGCAGTGTTAGGGTGGAGGGACCCTATGGCTACACCTTC.